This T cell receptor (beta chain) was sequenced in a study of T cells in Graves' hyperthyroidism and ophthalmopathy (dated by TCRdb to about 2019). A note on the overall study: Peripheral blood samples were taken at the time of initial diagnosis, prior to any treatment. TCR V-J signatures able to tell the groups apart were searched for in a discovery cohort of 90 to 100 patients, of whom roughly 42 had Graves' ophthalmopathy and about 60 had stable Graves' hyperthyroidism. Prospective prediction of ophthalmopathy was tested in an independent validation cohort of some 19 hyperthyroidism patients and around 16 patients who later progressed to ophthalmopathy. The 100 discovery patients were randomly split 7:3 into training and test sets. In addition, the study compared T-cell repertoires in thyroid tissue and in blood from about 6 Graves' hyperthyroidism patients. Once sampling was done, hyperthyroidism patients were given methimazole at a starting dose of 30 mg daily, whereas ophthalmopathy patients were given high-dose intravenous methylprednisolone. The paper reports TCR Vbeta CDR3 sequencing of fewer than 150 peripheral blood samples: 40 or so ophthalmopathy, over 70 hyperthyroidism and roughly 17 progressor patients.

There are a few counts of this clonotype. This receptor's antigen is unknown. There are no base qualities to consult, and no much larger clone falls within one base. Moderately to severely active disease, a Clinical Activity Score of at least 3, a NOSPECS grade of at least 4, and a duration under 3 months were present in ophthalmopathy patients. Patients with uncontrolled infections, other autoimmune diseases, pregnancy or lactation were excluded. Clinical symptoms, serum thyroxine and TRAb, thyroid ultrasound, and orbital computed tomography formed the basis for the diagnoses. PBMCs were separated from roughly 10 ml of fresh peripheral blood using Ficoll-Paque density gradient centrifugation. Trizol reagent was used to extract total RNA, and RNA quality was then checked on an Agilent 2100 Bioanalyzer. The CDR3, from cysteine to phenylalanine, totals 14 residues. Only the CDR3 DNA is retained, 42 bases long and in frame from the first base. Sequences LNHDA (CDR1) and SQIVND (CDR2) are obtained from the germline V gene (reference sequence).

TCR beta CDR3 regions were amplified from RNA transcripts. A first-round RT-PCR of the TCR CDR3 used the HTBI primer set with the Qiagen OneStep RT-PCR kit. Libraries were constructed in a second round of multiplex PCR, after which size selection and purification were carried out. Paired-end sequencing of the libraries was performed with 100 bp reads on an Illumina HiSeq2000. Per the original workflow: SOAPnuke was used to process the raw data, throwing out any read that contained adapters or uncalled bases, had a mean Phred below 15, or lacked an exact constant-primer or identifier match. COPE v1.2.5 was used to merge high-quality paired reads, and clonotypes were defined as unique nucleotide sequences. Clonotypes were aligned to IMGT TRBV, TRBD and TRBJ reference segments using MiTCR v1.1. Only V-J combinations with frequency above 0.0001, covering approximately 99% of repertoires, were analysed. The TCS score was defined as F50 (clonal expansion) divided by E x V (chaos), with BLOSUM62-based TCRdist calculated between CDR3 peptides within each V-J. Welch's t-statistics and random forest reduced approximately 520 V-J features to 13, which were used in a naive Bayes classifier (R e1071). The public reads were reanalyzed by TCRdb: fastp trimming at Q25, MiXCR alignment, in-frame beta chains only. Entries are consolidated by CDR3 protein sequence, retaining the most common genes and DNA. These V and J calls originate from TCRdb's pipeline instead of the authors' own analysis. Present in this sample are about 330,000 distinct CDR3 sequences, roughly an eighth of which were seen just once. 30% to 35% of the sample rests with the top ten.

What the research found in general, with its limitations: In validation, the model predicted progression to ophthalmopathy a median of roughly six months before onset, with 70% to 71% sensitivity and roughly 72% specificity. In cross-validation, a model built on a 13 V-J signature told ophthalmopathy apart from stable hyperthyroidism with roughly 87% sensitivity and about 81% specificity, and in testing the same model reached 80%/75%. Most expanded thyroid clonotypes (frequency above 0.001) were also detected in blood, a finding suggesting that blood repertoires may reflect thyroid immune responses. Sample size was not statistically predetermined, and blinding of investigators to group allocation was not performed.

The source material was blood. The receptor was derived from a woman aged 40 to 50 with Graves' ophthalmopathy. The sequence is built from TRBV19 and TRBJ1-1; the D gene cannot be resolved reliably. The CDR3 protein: CAIKRFPSNTEAFF. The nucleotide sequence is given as TGTGCGATAAAGCGGTTTCCCTCGAACACTGAAGCTTTCTTT.